A selection of T cell receptor beta chains follows, all from one sample in a study of cytomegalovirus exposure and HLA in healthy donors. Assay: immunoSEQ multiplex PCR; the TCRdb copy retains only in-frame clones and omits some. The data hold some 140,000 clones, with around four fifths observed a single time. The sequenced sample consisted of PBMCs. These receptors were obtained from a man between 35 and 55 years old in good health and CMV-seronegative. CDR3s include the opening cysteine and the closing phenylalanine or tryptophan.

j_gene | v_gene | CDR3aa
TRBJ1-1 | TRBV20-1 | CSANRDSEAFF
TRBJ2-1 | TRBV5-4 | CASSSSGGSSYNEQFF
TRBJ2-1 | TRBV5-5 | CASSLGQVPYNEQFF
TRBJ2-6 | TRBV5-1 | CASSLDRALSGANVLTF
TRBJ1-4 | TRBV5-4 | CASSERTGQNEKLFF
TRBJ2-3 | TRBV5-1 | CASSPALAGGPADTQYF
TRBJ2-7 | TRBV5-4 | CASSLAGVGAVYEQYF
TRBJ1-4 | TRBV6-5 | CASSWARQTNEKLFF
TRBJ1-5 | TRBV6-1 | CASSDGTNSNQPQHF
TRBJ2-3 | TRBV19 | CASSIRTGGVHTQYF
TRBJ1-5 | TRBV28 | CASRPTGFNQPQHF
TRBJ1-5 | TRBV7-8 | CASSLGDRGHQPQHF
TRBJ1-1 | TRBV2 | CASSEASTRQRAFF
TRBJ1-1 | TRBV30 | CACTQGRLFMNTEAFF
TRBJ2-5 | TRBV9 | CASSVGFGTVQETQYF
TRBJ2-7 | TRBV7-3 | CASSLMDSNYEQYF
TRBJ2-3 | TRBV5-6 | CASSLWSGGVGTQYF
TRBJ2-2 | TRBV7-2 | CASSLAGGMNTGELFF
TRBJ1-4 | TRBV4-3 | CASSPRRIGEKLFF
TRBJ2-3 | TRBV4-1 | CASSLAGEITDTQYF
TRBJ2-7 | TRBV30 | CAWSGGGEQYF
TRBJ2-3 | TRBV5-1 | CASSLVSGEIPGTQYF
TRBJ1-2 | TRBV5-6 | CASSLAQGGGYTF
TRBJ2-4 | TRBV14 | CASSPGGDRGNIQYF
TRBJ2-3 | TRBV4-1 | CASSQGGTYGADTQYF
TRBJ1-2 | TRBV4-3 | CASSQVSDSGGYTF
TRBJ1-5 | TRBV27 | CASRSRDRHNQPQHF
TRBJ2-7 | TRBV7-2 | CASSVTVAYEQYF
TRBJ1-5 | TRBV4-3 | CASSQDTGEFQPQHF
TRBJ2-5 | TRBV11-2 | CASTSGWRGAQETQYF
TRBJ2-3 | TRBV7-3 | CASSLGLSTDTQYF
TRBJ2-2 | TRBV4-3 | CASSPESLTRDGELFF
. | TRBV5-8 | CASSLGGTEQYF
TRBJ2-3 | TRBV30 | CAWSVGTSGSTDTQYF
TRBJ2-3 | TRBV19 | CASSISPGVSTDTQYF
TRBJ2-2 | TRBV7-2 | CASSPWGTSGAGELFF
TRBJ2-1 | TRBV25-1 | CASSDPSGRDNEQFF
TRBJ2-3 | TRBV7-9 | CASSPGQGIGPFF
TRBJ2-1 | TRBV11-3 | CASSLTGGVYNEQFF
TRBJ2-7 | TRBV7-9 | CSSSAQGYEQYF
TRBJ2-7 | TRBV6-6 | CASSSHRVGTYEQYF
TRBJ2-1 | TRBV15 | CATSGPSDNDEQFF
TRBJ2-7 | TRBV11-2 | CASSSSRLAGIYEQYF
TRBJ1-2 | TRBV9 | CASSPGQGDYGYTF
TRBJ1-1 | TRBV7-8 | CASSPRKNTEAFF
TRBJ2-5 | TRBV6-4 | CASSEGTSTQETQYF
TRBJ2-3 | TRBV7-2 | CASSHEAAYTDTQYF
TRBJ1-3 | TRBV2 | CASIPPDRTLGNTIYF
TRBJ2-7 | TRBV4-3 | CASSQDSTSGSYEQYF
TRBJ2-7 | TRBV27 | CASSFQGAYEQYF
TRBJ1-6 | TRBV7-2 | CASSSRGRDSPLHF
TRBJ2-1 | TRBV27 | CASSVAGVGLNEQFF
TRBJ2-1 | TRBV11-2 | CASSPNNAREQFF
TRBJ1-4 | TRBV6-1 | CASSDRVTATNEKLFF
TRBJ2-2 | TRBV6-4 | CASSDLNTGELFF